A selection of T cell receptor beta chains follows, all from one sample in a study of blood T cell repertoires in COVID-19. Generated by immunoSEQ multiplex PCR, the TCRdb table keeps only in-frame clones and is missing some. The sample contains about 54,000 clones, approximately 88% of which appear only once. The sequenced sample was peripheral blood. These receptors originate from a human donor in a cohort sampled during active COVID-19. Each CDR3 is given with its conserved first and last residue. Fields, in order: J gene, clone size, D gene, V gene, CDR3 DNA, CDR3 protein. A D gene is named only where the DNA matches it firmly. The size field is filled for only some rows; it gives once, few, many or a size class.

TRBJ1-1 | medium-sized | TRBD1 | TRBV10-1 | TGCGCCAGCAGTGAACAGGGGGCCACTGAAGCTTTCTTT | CASSEQGATEAFF
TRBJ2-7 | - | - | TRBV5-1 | TGCGCCAGCAGCTTGGGACACTCCTACGAGCAGTACTTC | CASSLGHSYEQYF
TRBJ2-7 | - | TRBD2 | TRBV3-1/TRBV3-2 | TGTGCCAGCAGCCAAGGGCTAGCGGGGTACTACGAGCAGTACTTC | CASSQGLAGYYEQYF
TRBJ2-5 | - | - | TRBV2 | TGTGCCAGCAGTGAAGCTGGGGCCAGGGGAGAGACCCAGTACTTC | CASSEAGARGETQYF
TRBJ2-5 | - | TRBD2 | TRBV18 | TGTGCCAGCTCACGACGTGCGGGAGGTGGAGAGACCCAGTACTTC | CASSRRAGGGETQYF
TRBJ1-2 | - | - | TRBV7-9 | TGTGCCAGCAGCTTAACGGGGATACGCTATGGCTACACCTTC | CASSLTGIRYGYTF
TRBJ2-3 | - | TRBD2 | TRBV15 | TGTGCCACCAGCAGAGGGGGAGGGCCAGGAGATACGCAGTATTTT | CATSRGGGPGDTQYF
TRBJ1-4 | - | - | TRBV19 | TGTGCCAGTAGTATAGCGACTAATGAAAAACTGTTTTTT | CASSIATNEKLFF
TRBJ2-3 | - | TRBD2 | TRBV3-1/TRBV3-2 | TGTGCCAGCAGCTTATACCTAGCGGGGGGGTCCACAGATACGCAGTATTTT | CASSLYLAGGSTDTQYF
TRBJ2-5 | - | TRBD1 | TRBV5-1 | TGCGCCAGCAGCTTGGCAGGGGGACAAGAGACCCAGTACTTC | CASSLAGGQETQYF
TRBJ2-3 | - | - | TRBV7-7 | TGTGCCAGCAGCCCCTCGGCGGGGAAGGAGGGTACGCAGTATTTT | CASSPSAGKEGTQYF
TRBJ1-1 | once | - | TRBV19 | TGTGCCAGTGAGCAGGGGCCGGTTCGGAACACTGAAGCTTTCTTT | CASEQGPVRNTEAFF
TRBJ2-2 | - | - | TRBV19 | TGTGCCAGTCGCGACACCGGGGAGCTGTTTTTT | CASRDTGELFF
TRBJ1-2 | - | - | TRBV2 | TGTGCCAGCAGTGTTCTCAGGGTAGAAGGCTACACCTTC | CASSVLRVEGYTF
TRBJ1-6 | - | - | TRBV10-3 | TGTGCCATCAGCCTAGTTTTATTCAATTCACCCCTCCACTTT | CAISLVLFNSPLHF
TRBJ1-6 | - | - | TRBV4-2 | TGTGCCAGCAGCCAAGAAGGGGATGGATCACCCCTCCACTTT | CASSQEGDGSPLHF
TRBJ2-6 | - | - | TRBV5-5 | TGTGCCAGCAGCCCGTACCTGAGGGAATACCCCCCTGGGGCCAACGTCCTGACTTTC | CASSPYLREYPPGANVLTF
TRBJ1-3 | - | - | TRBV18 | TGTGCCAGCTCACCATTTGGGGCGTATTCTGGAAACACCATATATTTT | CASSPFGAYSGNTIYF
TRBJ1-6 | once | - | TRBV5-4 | TGTGCCAGCAGCTTCGGGACACGATATAATTCACCCCTCCACTTT | CASSFGTRYNSPLHF
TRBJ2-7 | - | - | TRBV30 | TGTGCCTGGAGTGTACGGCGGGGACGCTCCTACGAGCAGTACTTC | CAWSVRRGRSYEQYF
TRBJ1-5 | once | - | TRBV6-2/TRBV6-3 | TGTGCCAGCAGTCCCGCAGGGAAGGCGAGCAATCAGCCCCAGCATTTT | CASSPAGKASNQPQHF
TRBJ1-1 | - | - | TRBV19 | TGTGCCAGTAATACAGGGATGAACACTGAAGCTTTCTTT | CASNTGMNTEAFF
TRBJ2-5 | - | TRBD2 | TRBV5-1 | TGCGCCAGCAGCTACACTGCTAGCGGGAGAGGGATACAAGAGACCCAGTACTTC | CASSYTASGRGIQETQYF
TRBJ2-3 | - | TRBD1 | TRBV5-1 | TGCGCCAGCAGCACGGACAGGGGGTCGATAGATACGCAGTATTTT | CASSTDRGSIDTQYF
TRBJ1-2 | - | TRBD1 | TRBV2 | TGTGCCAGCAGCCCGTTAGGACAGGGGCATAATGGCTACACCTTC | CASSPLGQGHNGYTF
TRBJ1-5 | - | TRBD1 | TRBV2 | TGTGCCAGTCAGGGGGATAGCAATCAGCCCCAGCATTTT | CASQGDSNQPQHF
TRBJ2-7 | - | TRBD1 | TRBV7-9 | TGTGCCAGCAGCTGGGACAGCTCCTACGAGCAGTACTTC | CASSWDSSYEQYF
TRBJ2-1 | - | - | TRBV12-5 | TGTGCTAGTGGTTCCGGCTACAGGGACAATGAGCAGTTCTTC | CASGSGYRDNEQFF
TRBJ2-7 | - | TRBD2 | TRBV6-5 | TGTGCCAGCGGATCTAGCGGGACGGTCGAGCAGTACTTC | CASGSSGTVEQYF
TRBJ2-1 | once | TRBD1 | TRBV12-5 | TGTGCTAGTGGACCTGACAGGGGGAGCGATGAGCAGTTCTTC | CASGPDRGSDEQFF
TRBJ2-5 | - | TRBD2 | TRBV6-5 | TGTGCCAGCAGATACCTACTAGCGGGATGGGTGACCCAGTACTTC | CASRYLLAGWVTQYF
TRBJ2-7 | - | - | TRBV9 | TGTGCCAGCAGCGTATCCTCTACGACCTACGAGCAGTACTTC | CASSVSSTTYEQYF
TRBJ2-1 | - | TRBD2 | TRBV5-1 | TGCGCCAGCAGCTCTCAGGGACTAGCGGGAGCTCACAATGAGCAGTTCTTC | CASSSQGLAGAHNEQFF
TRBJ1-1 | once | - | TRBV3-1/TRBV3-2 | TGTGCCAGCAGCCCCTTCCGGGGCACTGAAGCTTTCTTT | CASSPFRGTEAFF
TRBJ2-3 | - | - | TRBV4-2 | TGTGCCAGCAGCCAAGCCGCAATGTCTACGGGTGCAGATACGCAGTATTTT | CASSQAAMSTGADTQYF
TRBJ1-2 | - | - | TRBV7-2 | TGTGCCAGCAGCGGACAGTGGGGTAACTATGGCTACACCTTC | CASSGQWGNYGYTF
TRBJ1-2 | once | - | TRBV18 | TGTGCCAGCTCAACGGGACTCGTAGGAGGCTACACCTTC | CASSTGLVGGYTF